Each of the 5 T cell receptor beta chains below was sequenced from the same sample in a study of cytomegalovirus exposure and HLA in healthy donors. Primers: 60 Vbeta forward and 13 Jbeta reverse. Clones were read by immunoSEQ multiplex PCR, and TCRdb kept only the in-frame ones, dropping some. The profile shows 160,000 or so clones, approximately 80% of them singletons. The sequenced material came from PBMCs. The receptors were sampled from a man aged 25-45 years in good health and CMV-seropositive.

Notes on this clone: Other DNA sequences in the same sample also yield this CDR3. The J gene is TRBJ1-2, the V gene TRBV27; D remains unclear. The CDR3 length is 13 residues. CDR1 and CDR2 from the germline V gene are MNHEY and SMNVEV (reference sequence). V lost 3 bases and J 2 bases, leaving 7 bases between the germline ends. Written as DNA, the CDR3 is TGTGCCAGCAGTTTGAGAGGAAACTATGGCTACACCTTC. Protein: CASSLRGNYGYTF.

CDR3 DNA sequence: TGTGCCAGCATCTCTTGGACAGGAGCCAACGGTGAAGCTTTCTTT. Residues: CASISWTGANGEAFF. The V and J genes are TRBV19 and TRBJ1-1, with 7 bases identical to TRBD1. The CDR3 covers 15 residues. Per germline, CDR1 LNHDA and CDR2 SQIVND (reference sequence). The junction had 17 bases not matched to a gene; V was cut back by 9 bases and J by 7 bases.

The rearrangement joins TRBV28 to TRBJ1-5; TRBD1 is a possible D gene (6 bases). The CDR3 sequence is 16 residues long. CDR1 and CDR2 from the germline V gene are MDHEN and SYDVKM. The V gene lost 6 bases and the J gene lost 3 bases, with 18 bases spanning the gap. Here the CDR3 DNA reads TGTGCCAGCAGCATCGGACAGAAATTCCCCAATCAGCCCCAGCATTTT. Its translation: CASSIGQKFPNQPQHF.

The chain carries TRBV14 and TRBJ1-1, with 8 bases lining up with TRBD1. After removal of 4 bases from V and 0 bases from J, the junction contained 1 base not matched to a gene. CDR1 and CDR2 (germline): SGHDN, FVKESK. The CDR3 has 14 residues. The CDR3 bases are TGTGCCAGCAGCCTGACAGGGGTGAACACTGAAGCTTTCTTT. Amino acids: CASSLTGVNTEAFF.

The V and J genes are TRBV5-1 and TRBJ2-5; D uncertain. Germline V lookup: CDR1 SGHRS, CDR2 YFSETQ. This CDR3 has 13 residues. V gave up 5 bases and J gave up 5 bases, with 13 bases separating them. The CDR3 sequence: CASSLRGQETQYF. The CDR3 DNA is TGCGCCAGCAGTCTAAGAGGCCAGGAGACCCAGTACTTC.